This TCR beta chain was documented in a study of human T cells and chemical hapten exposure. Overall study context: Women made up most patients, who had alopecia areata, totalis or universalis.

This clonotype was seen only a few times. Time point here: patch test 2, 6 weeks after DPC sensitization. Stated treatment: therapeutic diphenylcyclopropenone sensitization with weekly scalp DPC. The study drew its donors from alopecia patients who were 18 to 70 years old and suitable for DPC. Someone pulled total RNA out of unfractionated whole blood. MiXCR, applied by TCRdb to the RACE reads, yields one record per CDR3 protein. This table has about 82,000 distinct CDR3 sequences, 5% to 8.5% appearing once. Specimen: whole blood, collected in connection with sensitization to the hapten diphenylcyclopropenone (DPC). The TCR comes from a woman in her thirties with alopecia areata. Some clones in this sample may be carry-over from other donors' samples.

CDR3 nucleotides: TGTGCCAGCAGTCCGCAGGGACAGAACAATCAGCCCCAGCATTTT. It codes for CASSPQGQNNQPQHF. The chain carries TRBV12-3 or TRBV12-4 and TRBJ1-5; TRBD1 aligns across 7 bases. Trimming cost V 5 bases and J 3 bases; bases outside gene matches: 7. The CDR3 sequence is 15 residues long.